This T cell receptor (beta chain) was retrieved from a study of blood T cells in healthy people across ages. The overall study: Roughly one uniquely barcoded beta molecule per two T cells was captured.

This CDR3 is 14 amino acids long. Germline CDR1 reads PRHDT; CDR2 reads FYEKMQ (reference sequence). Deletions cut 5 bases from V and 0 bases from J, with 11 bases between. This clonotype has just one count. Sample-barcoded 5' priming and a J-beta primer mix drove a second PCR of roughly 6 to 12 cycles. TCRdb reanalysed the 5' RACE reads using MiXCR and keeps one entry per CDR3 protein. The sample shows 800,000 to 950,000 distinct CDR3 sequences, around 34% of them seen only once. Staff drew around 10 milliliters of peripheral blood from each donor. PBMCs, at least 7 million per sample, were isolated. Extracted total RNA amounted to at least 5.5 micrograms for each sample.

The sequenced sample consisted of blood. The clonotype was recovered from a man between 18 and 35 years old in good health. The V call is TRBV13, the J call TRBJ2-7; TRBD1 might be the D (6 bases). The CDR3 here is CASSPKDSSYEQYF. The CDR3 coding sequence is TGTGCCAGCAGCCCCAAGGACAGCTCCTACGAGCAGTACTTC.